This T cell receptor (beta chain) was captured by sequencing in a study of cytomegalovirus exposure and HLA in healthy donors. General observations from the study: In a later analysis, most CMV-associated TCR beta chains appeared HLA-restricted. In a later analysis, specific HLA alleles were associated with about 18,000 TCR beta sequences at a 0.05 false discovery rate. Reported performance of the classifier showed diagnosis of cytomegalovirus status with high specificity and sensitivity.

This PCR relied on a set of 60 Vbeta primers and 13 Jbeta primers. Profiling relied on immunoSEQ multiplex PCR, and the TCRdb table lists in-frame clones only, not all of them. The sample includes 140,000 or so clones, approximately 81% seen only once; the top ten take about 4.3%. V was pared by 9 bases and J by 1 base, with 10 bases of the junction left unmatched. CDR1 is LNHDA, CDR2 SQIVND, per germline (reference sequence). This CDR3 is 15 amino acids long. Whereas donors were nominally healthy upon sampling, unrecorded immune exposures were probable. Remarks on this clone: Its antigen is unidentified.

The chain couples TRBV19 to TRBJ2-3, with 7 bases aligning to TRBD2. The sequence was collected from a woman aged 40 to 50 in good health and CMV-seropositive. The specimen sequenced was PBMCs. CDR3 DNA: TGTGCCAGCTCCTCTGGGGAGGGCCGCACAGATACGCAGTATTTT. Translation gives CASSSGEGRTDTQYF.